The 5 T cell receptor beta chains reported below all come from one sample, sequenced in a study of blood T cell repertoires in COVID-19. The method was immunoSEQ multiplex PCR; TCRdb's version includes in-frame clones alone and lacks a portion of them. The sample has under 250,000 clones; roughly 86% are singletons. Sequencing input: peripheral blood. Source of these receptors: a man between 50 and 59 years old with acute or convalescent COVID-19.

The CDR3 loop reads CASSPGGDSFYGYTF. DNA of the CDR3: TGTGCCAGCTCACCCGGAGGGGACTCCTTTTATGGCTACACCTTC. The chain is built from TRBV18 and TRBJ1-2; weak D call: TRBD1 (5 bases). The germline V gene has CDR1 KGHSH and CDR2 LQKENI. V dropped 3 bases and J dropped 5 bases, with 16 bases sitting between them. This CDR3 is 15 amino acids long.

V gene TRBV24-1 combines with J gene TRBJ1-5, with 8 nucleotides matching TRBD1. Germline loops: CDR1 KGHDR, CDR2 SFDVKD. The CDR3 spans 15 residues. Trimming took 11 bases from V and 3 from J; bases not matched to a gene: 11. This CDR3 is CAIGGAGGDNQPQHF. The CDR3 DNA follows: TGTGCCATTGGGGGGGCAGGGGGCGACAATCAGCCCCAGCATTTT.

V is TRBV11-2 and J is TRBJ1-2; the D gene is possibly TRBD1 (6 bases). The CDR3 is 15 amino acids. CDR1 is SGHAT, CDR2 FQNNGV, per germline. V dropped 1 base and J dropped 8 bases, with 17 bases sitting between them. CDR3 protein: CASSLGSQGLGGYTF. CDR3 nucleotides: TGTGCCAGCAGCTTAGGCAGTCAGGGGTTGGGCGGCTACACCTTC.

This chain uses TRBV5-5 with TRBJ2-5; D gene unclear. The germline gives CDR1 SGHKS, CDR2 YYEKEE (reference sequence). Trimming removed 4 bases from V and 2 bases from J, with 18 bases in between. CDR3 length: 16 residues. CDR3 protein: CASSEGPRLGQETQYF. The CDR3 DNA reads TGTGCCAGCAGCGAAGGCCCCCGGCTAGGACAAGAGACCCAGTACTTC.

This rearrangement joins TRBV11-2 to TRBJ1-2, with TRBD1 matching over 7 bases. Trimming cost V 2 bases and J 8 bases; bases outside gene matches: 2. Germline V lookup: CDR1 SGHAT, CDR2 FQNNGV. This CDR3 is built from 12 residues. CDR3 nucleotide sequence: TGTGCCAGCAGCTTAAGGGGGCAGGGCTACACCTTC. It translates to CASSLRGQGYTF.